The 8 T cell receptor beta chains below were found in one sample sequenced in a study of TIL therapy for anti-PD-1-resistant metastatic lung cancer. Described time point: pre-treatment sample, taken before nivolumab and TIL therapy. The libraries were made with immunoSEQ v3. Data came from immunoSEQ multiplex PCR; TCRdb stores just in-frame clones and leaves some out. The top ten clones hold nearly 7.5% of a sample with 21,000 or so clones, 78% of them seen once. The sample here was blood, taken at baseline. The receptors were gathered from a person between 25 and 80 years old with non-small cell lung cancer.

The chain combines TRBV7-8 with TRBJ1-2; D remains ambiguous. Trimming removed 3 bases at V and 5 bases at J, with 7 bases between. The CDR3 runs to 12 residues. CDR1 and CDR2 from the germline V gene are SGHVS and FQNEAQ. For the CDR3, the DNA is TGTGCCAGCAGCTTGATGAAGTATGGCTACACCTTC. Translating gives CASSLMKYGYTF.

V gene TRBV30 combines with J gene TRBJ2-5; the D call may be TRBD1 or TRBD2 (6 bases each). The V end was cut by 0 bases, the J end by 4 bases, with 9 bases between. Per the germline V gene, CDR1 is GTSNPN and CDR2 is SVGIG (reference sequence). The CDR3 is 13 amino acids. CDR3 in DNA: TGTGCCTGGAGTGTAGGGGGAGGAGAGACCCAGTACTTC. Translation gives CAWSVGGGETQYF.

The gene calls are TRBV12-2 and TRBJ1-2. TRBV12-2 is noted as a pseudogene. The CDR3 consists of 16 residues. Here the CDR3 reads CASRFSGGQLHYGYTF. DNA for the CDR3: TGTGCAAGTCGCTTTAGCGGGGGACAGCTCCACTATGGCTACACCTTC.

This clone was observed once. This chain connects TRBV5-1 to TRBJ2-5, with 11 bases matching TRBD2. In germline, CDR1 is SGHRS, CDR2 YFSETQ. This CDR3 contains 15 residues. V was clipped by 3 bases and J by 6 bases; unmatched bases: 7. In nucleotides, the CDR3 is TGCGCCAGCAGCTGGCAACTAGCGGGGGTCCAGACCCAGTACTTC. Translated, it gives CASSWQLAGVQTQYF.

This rearrangement joins TRBV28 to TRBJ2-5, with D hard to call. The V end lost 3 bases, the J end lost 5 bases, and 7 bases lay between the germline ends. This CDR3 has 12 residues. Germline values: CDR1 MDHEN, CDR2 SYDVKM. The CDR3 reads CASSFGSETQYF. CDR3 DNA: TGTGCCAGCAGTTTTGGTAGCGAGACCCAGTACTTC.

The V gene is TRBV10-1, the J gene TRBJ1-3, with D tentatively TRBD1 (5 bases). The length of the CDR3 is 13 residues. Trimming stripped 4 bases from V and 2 bases from J, with 6 bases between. The germline V gene has CDR1 WNHNN and CDR2 SYGVQD (reference sequence). DNA of the CDR3: TGCGCCAGCAGTGCGGGGGCTGGAAACACCATATATTTT. This gives the protein CASSAGAGNTIYF.

The chain carries TRBV5-1 and TRBJ1-1; D is possibly TRBD1 (5 bases). In germline, CDR1 is SGHRS, CDR2 YFSETQ. The CDR3 loop spans 15 amino acids. V was shortened by 4 bases and J by 0 bases, with 13 bases between the two germline ends. CDR3: CASSPRQIMNTEAFF. The CDR3 DNA reads as TGCGCCAGCAGCCCAAGACAGATAATGAACACTGAAGCTTTCTTT.

The genes are TRBV11-3 and TRBJ2-1; TRBD2 matches 7 bases. Germline V gene lookup returns CDR1 SGHNT and CDR2 YENEEA. This CDR3 spans 16 amino acids. J was trimmed by 5 bases and V by 1 base; bases with no gene match: 8. This CDR3 reads CASSLGGRGVNNEQFF. The CDR3 coding sequence is TGTGCCAGCAGCTTAGGAGGTCGGGGGGTTAACAATGAGCAGTTCTTC. Full variable domain (outside the CDR3, taken from reference TRBV11-3 and TRBJ2-1): EAGVVQSPRYKIIEKKQPVAFWCNPISGHNTLYWYLQNLGQGPELLIRYENEEAVDDSQLPKDRFSAERLKGVDSTLKIQPAELGDSAVYLCASSLGGRGVNNEQFFGPGTRLTVL.